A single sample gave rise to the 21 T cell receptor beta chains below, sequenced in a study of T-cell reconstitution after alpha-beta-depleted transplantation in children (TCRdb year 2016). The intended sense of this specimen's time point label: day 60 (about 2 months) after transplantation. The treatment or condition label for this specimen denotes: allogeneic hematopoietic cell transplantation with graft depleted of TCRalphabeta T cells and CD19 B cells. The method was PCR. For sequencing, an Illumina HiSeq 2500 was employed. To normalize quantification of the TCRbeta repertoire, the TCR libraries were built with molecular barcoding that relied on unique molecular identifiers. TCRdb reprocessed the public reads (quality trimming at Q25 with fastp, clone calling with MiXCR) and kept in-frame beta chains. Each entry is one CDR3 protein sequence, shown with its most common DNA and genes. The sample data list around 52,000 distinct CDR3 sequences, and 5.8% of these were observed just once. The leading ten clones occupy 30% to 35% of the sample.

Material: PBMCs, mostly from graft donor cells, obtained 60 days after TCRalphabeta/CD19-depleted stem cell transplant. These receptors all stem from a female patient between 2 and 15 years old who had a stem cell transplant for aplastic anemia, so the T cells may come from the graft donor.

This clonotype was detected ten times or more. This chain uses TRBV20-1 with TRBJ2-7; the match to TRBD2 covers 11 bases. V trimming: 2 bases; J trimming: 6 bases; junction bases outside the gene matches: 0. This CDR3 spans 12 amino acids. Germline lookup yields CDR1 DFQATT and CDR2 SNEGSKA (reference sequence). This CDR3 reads CSARLAGGEQYF. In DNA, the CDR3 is TGCAGTGCTAGACTAGCGGGAGGCGAGCAGTACTTC.

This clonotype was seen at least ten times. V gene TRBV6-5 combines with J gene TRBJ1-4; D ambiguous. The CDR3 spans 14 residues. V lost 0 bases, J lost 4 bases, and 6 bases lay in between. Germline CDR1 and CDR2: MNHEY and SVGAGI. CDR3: CASSYSPGNEKLFF. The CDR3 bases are TGTGCCAGCAGTTACTCGCCGGGTAATGAAAAACTGTTTTTT.

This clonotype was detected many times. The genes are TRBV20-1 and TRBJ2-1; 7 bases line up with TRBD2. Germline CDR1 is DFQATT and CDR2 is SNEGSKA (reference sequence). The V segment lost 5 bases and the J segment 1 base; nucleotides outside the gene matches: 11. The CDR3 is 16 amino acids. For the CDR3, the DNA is TGCAGTGCTCAGTCGTCCAGCGGGGATTCCTACAATGAGCAGTTCTTC. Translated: CSAQSSSGDSYNEQFF.

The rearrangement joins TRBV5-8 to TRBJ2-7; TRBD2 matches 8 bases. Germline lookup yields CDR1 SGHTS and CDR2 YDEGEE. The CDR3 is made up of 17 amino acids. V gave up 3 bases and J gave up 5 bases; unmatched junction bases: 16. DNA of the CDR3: TGTGCCAGCAGCTCTTGGATTAATACGGCGGGAGGCGACGAGCAGTACTTC. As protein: CASSSWINTAGGDEQYF.

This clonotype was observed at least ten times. CDR3 sequence: CASSLSTSGAYEQYF. The CDR3 coding sequence is TGTGCCAGCAGTTTATCGACTAGCGGGGCCTACGAGCAGTACTTC. The chain combines TRBV27 with TRBJ2-7, with 11 bases matching TRBD2. This CDR3 region has 15 residues. V dropped 0 bases and J dropped 2; count of bases not matched to a gene: 0. CDR1 and CDR2 (germline): MNHEY, SMNVEV (reference sequence).

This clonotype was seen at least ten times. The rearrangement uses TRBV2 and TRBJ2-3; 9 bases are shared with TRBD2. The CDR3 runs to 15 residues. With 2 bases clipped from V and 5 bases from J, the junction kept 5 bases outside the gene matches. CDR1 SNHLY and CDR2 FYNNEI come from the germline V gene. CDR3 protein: CASSEIAGVGDTQYF. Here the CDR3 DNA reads TGTGCCAGCAGTGAAATAGCGGGAGTGGGAGATACGCAGTATTTT.

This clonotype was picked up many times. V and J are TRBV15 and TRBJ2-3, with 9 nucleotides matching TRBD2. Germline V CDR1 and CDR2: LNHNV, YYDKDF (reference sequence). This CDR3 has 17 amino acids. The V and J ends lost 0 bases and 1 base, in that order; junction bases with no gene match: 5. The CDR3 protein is CATSRELAGFRTDTQYF. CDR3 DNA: TGTGCCACCAGCAGAGAGCTAGCGGGGTTTCGCACAGATACGCAGTATTTT.

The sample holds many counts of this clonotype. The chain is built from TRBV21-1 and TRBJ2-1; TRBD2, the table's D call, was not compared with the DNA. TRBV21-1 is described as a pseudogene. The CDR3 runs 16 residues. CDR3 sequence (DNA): TGTGCCAGCAGCAAGGGCGGGAGGTTTACCTACAATGAGCAGTTCTTC. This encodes CASSKGGRFTYNEQFF.

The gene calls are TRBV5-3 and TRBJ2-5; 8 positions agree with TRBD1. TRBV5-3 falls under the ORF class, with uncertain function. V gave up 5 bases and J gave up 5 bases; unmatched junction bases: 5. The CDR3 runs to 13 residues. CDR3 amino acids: CARSTTGDETQYF. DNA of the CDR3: TGTGCCAGAAGTACGACAGGGGATGAGACCCAGTACTTC.

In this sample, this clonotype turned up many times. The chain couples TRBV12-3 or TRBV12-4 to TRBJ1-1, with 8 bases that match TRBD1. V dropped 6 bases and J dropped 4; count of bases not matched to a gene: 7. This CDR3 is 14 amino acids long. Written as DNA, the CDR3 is TGTGCCAGCAGCCCGGACAGGGAGGTCACTGAAGCTTTCTTT. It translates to CASSPDREVTEAFF.

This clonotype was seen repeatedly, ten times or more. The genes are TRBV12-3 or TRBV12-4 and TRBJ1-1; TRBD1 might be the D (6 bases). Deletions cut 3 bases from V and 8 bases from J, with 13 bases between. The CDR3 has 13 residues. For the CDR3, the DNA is TGTGCCAGCAGTTTTGTCAGGGGAGGAGAAGCTTTCTTT. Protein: CASSFVRGGEAFF.

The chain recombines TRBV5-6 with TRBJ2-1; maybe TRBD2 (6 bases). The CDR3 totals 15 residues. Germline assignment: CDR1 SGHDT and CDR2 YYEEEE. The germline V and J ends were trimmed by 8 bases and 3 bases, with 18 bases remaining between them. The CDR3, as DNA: TGTGCCAGGGGCTTGGGACTCCCCTGCTACAATGAGCAGTTCTTC. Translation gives CARGLGLPCYNEQFF.

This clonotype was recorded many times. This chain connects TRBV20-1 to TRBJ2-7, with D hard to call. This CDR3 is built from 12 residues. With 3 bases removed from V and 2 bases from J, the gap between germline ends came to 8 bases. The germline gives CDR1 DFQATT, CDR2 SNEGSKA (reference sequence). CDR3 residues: CSASLEPYEQYF. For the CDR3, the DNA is TGCAGTGCTAGCCTGGAGCCCTACGAGCAGTACTTC.

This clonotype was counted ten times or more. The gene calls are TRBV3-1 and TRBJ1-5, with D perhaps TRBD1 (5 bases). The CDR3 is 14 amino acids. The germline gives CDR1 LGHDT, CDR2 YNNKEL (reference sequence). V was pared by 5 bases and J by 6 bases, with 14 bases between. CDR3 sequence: CASSTGEGFQPQHF. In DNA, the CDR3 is TGTGCCAGCAGCACTGGAGAGGGGTTTCAGCCCCAGCATTTT.

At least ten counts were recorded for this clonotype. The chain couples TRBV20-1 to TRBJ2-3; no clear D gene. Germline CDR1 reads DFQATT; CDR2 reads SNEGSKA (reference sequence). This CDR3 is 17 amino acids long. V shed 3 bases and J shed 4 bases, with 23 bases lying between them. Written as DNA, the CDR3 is TGCAGTGCTAGTAGTGACTCCTATACACCCAAATCAGATACGCAGTATTTT. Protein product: CSASSDSYTPKSDTQYF.

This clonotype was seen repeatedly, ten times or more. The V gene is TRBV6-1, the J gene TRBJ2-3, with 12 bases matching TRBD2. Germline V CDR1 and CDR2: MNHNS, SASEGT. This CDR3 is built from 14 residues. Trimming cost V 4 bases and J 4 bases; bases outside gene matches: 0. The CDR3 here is CASSGLAGADTQYF. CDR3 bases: TGTGCCAGCAGTGGACTAGCGGGGGCAGATACGCAGTATTTT.

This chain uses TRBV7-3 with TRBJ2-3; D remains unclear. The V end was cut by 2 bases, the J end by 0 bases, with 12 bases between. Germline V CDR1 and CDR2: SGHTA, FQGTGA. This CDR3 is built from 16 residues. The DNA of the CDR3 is TGTGCCAGCAGCTTATCTAGGGCTACTAGCACAGATACGCAGTATTTT. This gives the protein CASSLSRATSTDTQYF.

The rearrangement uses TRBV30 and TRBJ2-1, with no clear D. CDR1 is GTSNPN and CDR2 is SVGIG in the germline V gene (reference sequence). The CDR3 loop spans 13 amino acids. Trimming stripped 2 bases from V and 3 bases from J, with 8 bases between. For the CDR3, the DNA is TGTGCCTGGAGTACCAGCCACTACAATGAGCAGTTCTTC. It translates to CAWSTSHYNEQFF.

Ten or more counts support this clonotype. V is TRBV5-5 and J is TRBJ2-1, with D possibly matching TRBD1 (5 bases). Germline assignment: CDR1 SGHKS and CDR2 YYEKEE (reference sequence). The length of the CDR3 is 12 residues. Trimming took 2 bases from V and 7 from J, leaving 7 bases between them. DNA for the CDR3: TGTGCCAGCAGCTTTCCAGGGAATGAGCAGTTCTTC. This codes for CASSFPGNEQFF.

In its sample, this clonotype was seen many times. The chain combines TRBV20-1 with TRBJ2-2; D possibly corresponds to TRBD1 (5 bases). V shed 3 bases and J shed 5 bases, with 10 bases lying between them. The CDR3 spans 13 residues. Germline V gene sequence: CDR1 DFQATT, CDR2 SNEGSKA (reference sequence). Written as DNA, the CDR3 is TGCAGTGCTAGGACAGAAGGTACCGGGGAGCTGTTTTTT. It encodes CSARTEGTGELFF.

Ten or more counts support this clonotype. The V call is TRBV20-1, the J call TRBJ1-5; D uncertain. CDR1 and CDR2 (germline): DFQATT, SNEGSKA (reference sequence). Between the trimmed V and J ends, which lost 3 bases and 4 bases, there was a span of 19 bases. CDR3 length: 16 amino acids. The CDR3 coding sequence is TGCAGTGCTAGGGGAGTGGGCAGCTTACTAAATCAGCCCCAGCATTTT. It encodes CSARGVGSLLNQPQHF.